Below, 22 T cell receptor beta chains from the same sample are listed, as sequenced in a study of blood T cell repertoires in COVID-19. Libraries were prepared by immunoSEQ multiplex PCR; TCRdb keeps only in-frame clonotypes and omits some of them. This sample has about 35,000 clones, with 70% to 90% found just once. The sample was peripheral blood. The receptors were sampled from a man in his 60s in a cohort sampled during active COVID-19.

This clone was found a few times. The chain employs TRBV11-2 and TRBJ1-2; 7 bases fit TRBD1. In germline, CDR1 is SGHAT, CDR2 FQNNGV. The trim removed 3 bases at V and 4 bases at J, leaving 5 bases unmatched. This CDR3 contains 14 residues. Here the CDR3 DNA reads TGTGCCAGCAGCTTGACAGGGACTTCCTATGGCTACACCTTC. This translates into CASSLTGTSYGYTF.

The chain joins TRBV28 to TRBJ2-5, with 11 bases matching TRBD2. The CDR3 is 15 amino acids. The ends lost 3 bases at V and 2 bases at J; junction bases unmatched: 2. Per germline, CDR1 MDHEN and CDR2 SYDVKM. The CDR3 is CASSLTSGIQETQYF. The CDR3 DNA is TGTGCCAGCAGTTTGACTAGCGGGATTCAAGAGACCCAGTACTTC.

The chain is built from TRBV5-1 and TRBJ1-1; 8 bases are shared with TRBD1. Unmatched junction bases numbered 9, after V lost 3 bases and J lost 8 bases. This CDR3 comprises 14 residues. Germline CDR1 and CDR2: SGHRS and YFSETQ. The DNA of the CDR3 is TGCGCCAGCAGCTCGAATTCGGGACAGGAAGAAGCTTTCTTT. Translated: CASSSNSGQEEAFF.

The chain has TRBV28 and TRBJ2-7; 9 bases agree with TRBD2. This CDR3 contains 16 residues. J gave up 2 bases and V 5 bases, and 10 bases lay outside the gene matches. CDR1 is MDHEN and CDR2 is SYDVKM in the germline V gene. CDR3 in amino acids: CASSPWGGRVAYEQYF. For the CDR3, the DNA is TGTGCCAGCAGTCCATGGGGCGGGAGGGTCGCCTACGAGCAGTACTTC.

CDR3 coding DNA: TGCGCCAGCAGTTCAGGGCGCAATCAGCCCCAGCATTTT. As protein: CASSSGRNQPQHF. This sequence joins TRBV10-1 and TRBJ1-5; tentative D call: TRBD1 (5 bases). V gave up 5 bases and J gave up 2 bases, with 7 bases separating them. The germline V gene has CDR1 WNHNN and CDR2 SYGVQD (reference sequence). CDR3 length: 13 amino acids.

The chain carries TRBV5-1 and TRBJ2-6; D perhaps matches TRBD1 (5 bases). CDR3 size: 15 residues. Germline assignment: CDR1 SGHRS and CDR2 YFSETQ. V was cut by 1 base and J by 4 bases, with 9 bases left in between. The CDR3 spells CASSLQGIGANVLTF. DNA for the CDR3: TGCGCCAGCAGCTTGCAGGGTATAGGGGCCAACGTCCTGACTTTC. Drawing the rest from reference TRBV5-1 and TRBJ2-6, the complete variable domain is KAGVTQTPRYLIKTRGQQVTLSCSPISGHRSVSWYQQTPGQGLQFLFEYFSETQRNKGNFPGRFSGRQFSNSRSEMNVSTLELGDSALYLCASSLQGIGANVLTFGAGSRLTVL.

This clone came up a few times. The CDR3 coding sequence is TGTGCCAGCAGCTGGGACAGGCTCTACGAGCAGTACTTC. Translation: CASSWDRLYEQYF. The chain carries TRBV5-6 and TRBJ2-7, with TRBD1 identical over 8 bases. Germline V CDR1 and CDR2: SGHDT, YYEEEE. Trimming took 3 bases from V and 3 from J; bases not matched to a gene: 2. CDR3 length: 13 residues.

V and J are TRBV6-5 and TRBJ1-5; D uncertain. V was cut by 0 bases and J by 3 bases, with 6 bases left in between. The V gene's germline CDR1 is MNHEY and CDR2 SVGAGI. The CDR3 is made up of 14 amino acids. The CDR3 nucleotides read TGTGCCAGCAGTTACTCGAGGAACAATCAGCCCCAGCATTTT. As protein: CASSYSRNNQPQHF.

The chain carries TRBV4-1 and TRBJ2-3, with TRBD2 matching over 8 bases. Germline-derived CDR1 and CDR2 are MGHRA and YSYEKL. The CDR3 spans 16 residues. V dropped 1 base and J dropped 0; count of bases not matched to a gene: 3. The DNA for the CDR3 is TGCGCCAGCAGCCAAGCGTCTAGCGGGAGCACAGATACGCAGTATTTT. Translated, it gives CASSQASSGSTDTQYF.

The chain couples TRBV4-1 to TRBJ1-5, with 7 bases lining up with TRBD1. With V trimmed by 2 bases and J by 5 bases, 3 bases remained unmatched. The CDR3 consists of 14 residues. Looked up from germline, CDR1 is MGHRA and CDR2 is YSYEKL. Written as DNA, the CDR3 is TGCGCCAGCAGCCAAAGACAGGGCGATCAGCCCCAGCATTTT. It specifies CASSQRQGDQPQHF.

CDR3 residues: CASSLGLQETQYF. CDR3 bases: TGTGCCAGCAGCTTGGGGCTTCAAGAGACCCAGTACTTC. The chain uses TRBV7-8 and TRBJ2-5; D possibly corresponds to TRBD1 (5 bases). Trimming removed 3 bases at V and 2 bases at J, with 7 bases between. Looked up from germline, CDR1 is SGHVS and CDR2 is FQNEAQ. This CDR3 comprises 13 residues.

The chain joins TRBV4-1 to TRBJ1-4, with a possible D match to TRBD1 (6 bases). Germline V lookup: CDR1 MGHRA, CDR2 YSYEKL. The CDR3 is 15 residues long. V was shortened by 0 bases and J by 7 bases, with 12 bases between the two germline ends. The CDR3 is CASSQDAGAFEKLFF. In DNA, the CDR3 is TGCGCCAGCAGCCAAGATGCAGGGGCTTTTGAAAAACTGTTTTTT.

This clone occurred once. Here the CDR3 reads CASSLSGRAYEQYF. CDR3 in DNA: TGTGCCAGCAGTCTTAGCGGGAGGGCCTACGAGCAGTACTTC. J is TRBJ2-7 and V is TRBV27, with 11 positions matching TRBD2. CDR1 and CDR2 (germline): MNHEY, SMNVEV (reference sequence). There are 14 residues in the CDR3. Losses at the gene ends were 5 bases for V and 2 bases for J; bases not matched to a gene: 2.

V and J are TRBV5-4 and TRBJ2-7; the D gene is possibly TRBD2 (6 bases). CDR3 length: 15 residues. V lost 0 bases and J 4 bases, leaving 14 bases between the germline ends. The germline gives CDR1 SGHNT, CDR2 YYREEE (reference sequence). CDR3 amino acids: CASSLGGGKRYEQYF. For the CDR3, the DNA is TGTGCCAGCAGCTTGGGTGGAGGGAAGAGGTACGAGCAGTACTTC.

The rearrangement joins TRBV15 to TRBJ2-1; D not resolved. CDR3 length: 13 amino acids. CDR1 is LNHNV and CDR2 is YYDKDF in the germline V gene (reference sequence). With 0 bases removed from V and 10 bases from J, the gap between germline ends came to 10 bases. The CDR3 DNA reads TGTGCCACCAGCAGAGATAACGAACAAGAGCAGTTCTTC. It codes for CATSRDNEQEQFF.

The CDR3 coding sequence is TGTGCCAGCAGTTATGGTGGGAGAGTCCGCTCTGGAAACACCATATATTTT. Its protein is CASSYGGRVRSGNTIYF. The chain carries TRBV28 and TRBJ1-3; the D is unclear. Looked up from germline, CDR1 is MDHEN and CDR2 is SYDVKM. Trimming removed 4 bases from V and 0 bases from J, with 16 bases in between. The CDR3 sequence is 17 residues long.

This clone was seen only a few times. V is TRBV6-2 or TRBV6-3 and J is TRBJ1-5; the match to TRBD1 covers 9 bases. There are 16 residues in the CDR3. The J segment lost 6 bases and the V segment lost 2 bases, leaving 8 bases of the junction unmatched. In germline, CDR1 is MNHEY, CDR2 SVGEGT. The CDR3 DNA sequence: TGTGCCAGCAGTTACCCTGGGACAGGGATGGTTCAGCCCCAGCATTTT. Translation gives CASSYPGTGMVQPQHF.

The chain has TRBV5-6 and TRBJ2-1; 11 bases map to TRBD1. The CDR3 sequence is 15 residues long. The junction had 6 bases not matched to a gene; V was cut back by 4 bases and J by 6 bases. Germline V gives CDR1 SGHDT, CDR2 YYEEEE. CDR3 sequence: CASSPDRGRINEQFF. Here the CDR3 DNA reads TGTGCCAGCAGCCCGGACAGGGGGCGTATCAATGAGCAGTTCTTC.

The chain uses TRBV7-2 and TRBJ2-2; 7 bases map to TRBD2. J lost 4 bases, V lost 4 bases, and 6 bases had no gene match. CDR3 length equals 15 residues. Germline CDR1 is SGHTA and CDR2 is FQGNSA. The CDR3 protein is CASSSRSGATGELFF. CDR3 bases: TGTGCCAGCAGCTCACGCAGCGGGGCCACCGGGGAGCTGTTTTTT. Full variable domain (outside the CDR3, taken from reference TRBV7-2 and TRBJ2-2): GAGVSQSPSNKVTEKGKDVELRCDPISGHTALYWYRQSLGQGLEFLIYFQGNSAPDKSGLPSDRFSAERTGGSVSTLTIQRTQQEDSAVYLCASSSRSGATGELFFGEGSRLTVL.

The CDR3 nucleotides are TGCAGTGCTAGTAGCGGGGCGGGCAACACAGATACGCAGTATTTT. The encoded protein is CSASSGAGNTDTQYF. The chain has TRBV20-1 and TRBJ2-3, with 8 nucleotides matching TRBD2. The CDR3 is 15 amino acids. The trim removed 3 bases at V and 2 bases at J, leaving 7 bases unmatched. The germline CDR1 and CDR2 sequences are DFQATT and SNEGSKA (reference sequence).

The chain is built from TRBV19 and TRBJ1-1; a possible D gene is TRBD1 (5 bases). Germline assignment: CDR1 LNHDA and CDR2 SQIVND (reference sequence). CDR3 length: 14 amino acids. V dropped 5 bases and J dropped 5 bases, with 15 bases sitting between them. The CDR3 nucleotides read TGTGCCAGTAGTTCGGTTAGGGGAAGGACTGAAGCTTTCTTT. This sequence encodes CASSSVRGRTEAFF.

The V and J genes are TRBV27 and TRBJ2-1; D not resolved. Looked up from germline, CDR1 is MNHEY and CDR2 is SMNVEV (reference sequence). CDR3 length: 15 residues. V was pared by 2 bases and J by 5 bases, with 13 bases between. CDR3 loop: CASSLKVQVNNEQFF. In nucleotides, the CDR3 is TGTGCCAGCAGTTTAAAGGTCCAGGTGAACAATGAGCAGTTCTTC.